What follows are 8 T cell receptor beta chains derived from one specimen sequenced in a study of T-cell memory formation after mild COVID-19. TCRdb re-derived calls from the 5' RACE reads in MiXCR, one entry per CDR3 protein. The data contain fewer than 60,000 distinct CDR3 sequences, 25% to 35% of them seen just once; the ten biggest clones take up around 45%. Sample: PBMCs or a T cell subset sorted from them (not recorded which). These receptors were collected from a man aged 18-30 years who had mild COVID-19 (a few samples of this study predate the infection). Cell type and time point are not known.

The sample holds a few counts of this clonotype. The chain is built from TRBV2 and TRBJ2-3; TRBD2 agrees at 12 bases. The V gene's germline CDR1 is SNHLY and CDR2 FYNNEI. CDR3 length: 15 amino acids. J gave up 5 bases and V 8 bases, and 8 bases lay outside the gene matches. The CDR3 coding sequence is TGTGCCAGCGGCGGACTAGCGGGGAGCCGAGATACGCAGTATTTT. As protein: CASGGLAGSRDTQYF.

The V call is TRBV4-1, the J call TRBJ1-2; D ambiguous. The CDR3 is 14 amino acids. The V gene lost 4 bases and the J gene lost 0 bases, with 9 bases spanning the gap. Germline CDR1 and CDR2: MGHRA and YSYEKL. CDR3 loop: CASSLRTTNYGYTF. The CDR3 bases are TGCGCCAGCAGCCTAAGGACGACTAACTATGGCTACACCTTC.

This rearrangement joins TRBV9 to TRBJ1-1; D gene ambiguous. The CDR3 runs to 13 residues. Trimming cost V 2 bases and J 1 base, with 6 bases left between them. CDR1 is SGDLS and CDR2 is YYNGEE in the germline V gene. CDR3 DNA sequence: TGTGCCAGCAGCGTCGCAGGGAACACTGAAGCTTTCTTT. It specifies CASSVAGNTEAFF.

This clonotype was detected only a few times. The rearrangement joins TRBV4-1 to TRBJ2-3; D unclear. There are 16 residues in the CDR3. Trimming left V 2 bases short and J 7 bases short, with 19 bases between. In germline, CDR1 is MGHRA, CDR2 YSYEKL. The CDR3 sequence: CASSQLDTAEGNTQYF. The CDR3, as DNA: TGCGCCAGCAGCCAACTCGATACGGCGGAAGGAAATACGCAGTATTTT.

The genes are TRBV7-3 and TRBJ1-1; 10 nucleotides line up with TRBD1. CDR3 length equals 16 residues. J was trimmed by 2 bases and V by 5 bases; bases with no gene match: 8. Germline V gene lookup returns CDR1 SGHTA and CDR2 FQGTGA. This CDR3 is CASSEGQGPANTEAFF. In nucleotides, the CDR3 is TGTGCCAGCAGCGAGGGACAGGGGCCAGCAAACACTGAAGCTTTCTTT.

The chain employs TRBV4-1 and TRBJ2-7, with unresolved D. The CDR3 is 15 amino acids. CDR1 and CDR2 from the germline V gene are MGHRA and YSYEKL. Between the trimmed V and J ends, which lost 0 bases and 2 bases, there was a span of 11 bases. DNA for the CDR3: TGCGCCAGCAGCCAAGAGACGGCAGTGGCCTACGAGCAGTACTTC. Translated: CASSQETAVAYEQYF.

The chain uses TRBV4-1 and TRBJ1-4; weak D call: TRBD1 (5 bases). Trimming shortened V by 1 base and J by 7 bases, and 16 bases separated the two germline ends. Looked up from germline, CDR1 is MGHRA and CDR2 is YSYEKL. The CDR3 loop spans 16 amino acids. Here the CDR3 DNA reads TGCGCCAGCAGCCAAGTGTCCCAGGGCGAGGGTGAAAAACTGTTTTTT. Translating it yields CASSQVSQGEGEKLFF.

The J gene is TRBJ1-1, the V gene TRBV9, with TRBD1 as a possible D gene (5 bases). The V end lost 3 bases, the J end lost 3 bases, and 27 bases lay between the germline ends. Germline CDR1 and CDR2: SGDLS and YYNGEE. This CDR3 is 19 amino acids long. This CDR3 is CASSERDDRREWRDTEAFF. CDR3 DNA sequence: TGTGCCAGCAGCGAGAGGGACGACCGTCGCGAATGGCGGGACACTGAAGCTTTCTTT.